This TCR beta chain was sequenced during a study of cytomegalovirus exposure and HLA in healthy donors. Study findings and constraints: It was taken for granted in presence/absence analyses that sequencing depth across donors was roughly uniform.

Trimming cost V 7 bases and J 5 bases; bases outside gene matches: 7. There are 14 residues in the CDR3. CDR1 and CDR2 (germline): LNHDA, SQIVND (reference sequence). Concerning this clone itself: Its antigen is currently unknown.

This PCR relied on a set of 60 Vbeta primers and 13 Jbeta primers. Repertoires were generated with immunoSEQ multiplex PCR, while TCRdb's copy carries only in-frame clones and drops some. The repertoire holds about 130,000 clones, with 65% to 75% as singletons. The receptor comes from a woman between 45 and 60 years old in good health and CMV-seropositive. The chain recombines TRBV19 with TRBJ1-1; 10 bases agree with TRBD1. Sequencing input: PBMCs. The CDR3: CASTIGDRGTEAFF. In DNA, the CDR3 is TGTGCCAGTACCATTGGGGACAGGGGAACTGAAGCTTTCTTT.